These T cell receptor beta chains were read from a single sample in a study of blood T cell repertoires in COVID-19. Clones were sequenced by immunoSEQ multiplex PCR, and TCRdb holds only the in-frame ones, with some missing. The sample yields around 60,000 clones, about four fifths seen once. Sequenced sample: peripheral blood. These receptor sequences come from a human donor in a cohort sampled during active COVID-19. Both conserved end residues are part of each CDR3. The order of the fields is J gene, V gene, CDR3 protein.

TRBJ2-1 | TRBV28 | CASSSGTAGLQLYNEQFF
TRBJ2-3 | TRBV7-3 | CASSFGLAGADTQYF
TRBJ2-7 | TRBV4-3 | CASSQDMPTGSVEQYF
TRBJ1-2 | TRBV9 | CASSVGTTPNYGYTF
TRBJ1-5 | TRBV6-5 | CASTVGAGGQPQHF
TRBJ2-3 | TRBV6-5 | CASSYEAGHTQYF
TRBJ2-3 | TRBV4-1 | CASSQFGGGEKDTQYF
TRBJ2-7 | TRBV27 | CAVSDTFSYEQYF
TRBJ2-5 | TRBV30 | CAWSTGTEETQYF
TRBJ2-5 | TRBV5-1 | CASSLGTSGRGETQYF
TRBJ1-1 | TRBV6-5 | CASSKTGLNTEAFF
TRBJ1-1 | TRBV4-3 | CASSQDLGLTGEVPEAFF
TRBJ2-3 | TRBV5-1 | CASSLESAGGPFGSDTQYF
TRBJ1-6 | TRBV6-5 | CASSPDRSYSPLHF
TRBJ2-5 | TRBV6-5 | CASRARGETQYF
TRBJ2-7 | TRBV5-1 | CASSPRPGQANYEQYF
TRBJ2-7 | TRBV6-1 | CASSDRFYEQYF